This entry describes one T cell receptor (beta chain). Repertoires were generated with immunoSEQ multiplex PCR, while TCRdb's copy carries only in-frame clones and drops some. This table has about 160,000 clones, about 91% appearing once. This sample was taken from a study of T cell responses to AZD1222 COVID-19 vaccine. This specimen was peripheral blood, taken on day 0 of MenACWY control vaccination. This receptor was identified in an adult in good health.

The CDR3 region is CASSPGQRGNQPQHF. The CDR3 DNA sequence: TGTGCCAGCAGCCCGGGACAGCGGGGCAATCAGCCCCAGCATTTT. V gene TRBV7-9 combines with J gene TRBJ1-5; 7 bases are shared with TRBD1. V shed 5 bases, J shed 2 bases, and the junction held 6 bases outside the gene matches. Per germline, CDR1 SEHNR and CDR2 FQNEAQ (reference sequence). The CDR3 length is 15 residues.